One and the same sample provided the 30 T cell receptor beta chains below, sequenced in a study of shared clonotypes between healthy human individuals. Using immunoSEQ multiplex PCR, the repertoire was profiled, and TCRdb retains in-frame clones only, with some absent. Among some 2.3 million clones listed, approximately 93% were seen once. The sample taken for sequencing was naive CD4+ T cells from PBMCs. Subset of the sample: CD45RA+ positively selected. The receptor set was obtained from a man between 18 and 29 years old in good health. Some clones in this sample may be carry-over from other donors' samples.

The CDR3: CASSSGGSVNTGELFF. CDR3 sequence (DNA): TGTGCCAGCAGCTCAGGGGGTTCGGTAAACACCGGGGAGCTGTTTTTT. This chain joins TRBV7-2 and TRBJ2-2; the match to TRBD1 covers 7 bases. The CDR3 spans 16 residues. Germline V gives CDR1 SGHTA, CDR2 FQGNSA. V lost 4 bases to trimming and J lost 2 bases; unmatched junction nucleotides: 7. Using reference TRBV7-2 and TRBJ2-2 for the parts outside the CDR3, the full variable domain is GAGVSQSPSNKVTEKGKDVELRCDPISGHTALYWYRQSLGQGLEFLIYFQGNSAPDKSGLPSDRFSAERTGGSVSTLTIQRTQQEDSAVYLCASSSGGSVNTGELFFGEGSRLTVL.

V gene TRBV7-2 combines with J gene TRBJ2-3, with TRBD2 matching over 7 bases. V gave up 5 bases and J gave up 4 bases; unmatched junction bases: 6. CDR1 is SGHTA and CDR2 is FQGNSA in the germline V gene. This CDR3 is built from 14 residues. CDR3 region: CASSPPRGADTQYF. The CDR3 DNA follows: TGTGCCAGCAGCCCCCCCCGGGGGGCAGATACGCAGTATTTT.

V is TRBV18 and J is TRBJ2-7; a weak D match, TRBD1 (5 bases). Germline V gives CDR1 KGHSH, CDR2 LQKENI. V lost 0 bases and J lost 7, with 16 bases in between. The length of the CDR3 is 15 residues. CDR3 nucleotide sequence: TGTGCCAGCTCACCACCGAGTATTGGGGCCTCGGAGCAGTACTTC. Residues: CASSPPSIGASEQYF.

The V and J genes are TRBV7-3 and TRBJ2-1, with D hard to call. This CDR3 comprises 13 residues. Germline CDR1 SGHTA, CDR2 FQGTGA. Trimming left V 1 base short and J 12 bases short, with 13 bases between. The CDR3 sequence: CASSLMGSALQFF. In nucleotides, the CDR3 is TGTGCCAGCAGCTTAATGGGCAGCGCCCTGCAGTTCTTC. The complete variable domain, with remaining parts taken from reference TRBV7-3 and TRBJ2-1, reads GAGVSQTPSNKVTEKGKYVELRCDPISGHTALYWYRQSLGQGPEFLIYFQGTGAADDSGLPNDRFFAVRPEGSVSTLKIQRTERGDSAVYLCASSLMGSALQFFGPGTRLTVL.

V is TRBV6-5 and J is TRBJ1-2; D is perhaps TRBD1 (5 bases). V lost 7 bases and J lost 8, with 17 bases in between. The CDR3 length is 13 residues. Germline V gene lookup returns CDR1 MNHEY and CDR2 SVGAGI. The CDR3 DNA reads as TGTGCCAGCACCCGACAGCCTCTGGGAGGCTACACCTTC. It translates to CASTRQPLGGYTF.

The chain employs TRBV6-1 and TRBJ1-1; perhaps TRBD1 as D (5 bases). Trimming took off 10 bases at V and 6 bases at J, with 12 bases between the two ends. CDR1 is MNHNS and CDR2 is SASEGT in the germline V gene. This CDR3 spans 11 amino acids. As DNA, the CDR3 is TGTGCCACGGTGGGGGAGGCTGAAGCTTTCTTT. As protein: CATVGEAEAFF.

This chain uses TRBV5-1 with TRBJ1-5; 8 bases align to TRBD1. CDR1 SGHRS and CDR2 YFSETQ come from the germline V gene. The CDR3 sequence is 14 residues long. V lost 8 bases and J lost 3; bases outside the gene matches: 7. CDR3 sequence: CASRTGPDNQPQHF. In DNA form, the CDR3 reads TGCGCCAGTAGGACAGGGCCCGACAATCAGCCCCAGCATTTT. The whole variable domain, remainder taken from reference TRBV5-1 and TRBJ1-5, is KAGVTQTPRYLIKTRGQQVTLSCSPISGHRSVSWYQQTPGQGLQFLFEYFSETQRNKGNFPGRFSGRQFSNSRSEMNVSTLELGDSALYLCASRTGPDNQPQHFGDGTRLSIL.

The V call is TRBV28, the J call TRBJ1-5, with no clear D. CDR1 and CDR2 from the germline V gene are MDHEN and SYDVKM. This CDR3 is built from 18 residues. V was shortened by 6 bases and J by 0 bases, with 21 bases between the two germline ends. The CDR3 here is CASSPEGSLFYSNQPQHF. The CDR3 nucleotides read TGTGCCAGCAGCCCTGAGGGCAGCCTCTTCTATAGCAATCAGCCCCAGCATTTT.

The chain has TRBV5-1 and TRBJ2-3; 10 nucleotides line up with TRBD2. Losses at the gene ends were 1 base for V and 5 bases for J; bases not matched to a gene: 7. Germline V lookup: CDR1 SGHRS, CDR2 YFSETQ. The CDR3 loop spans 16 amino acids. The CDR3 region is CASSLLASGSGDTQYF. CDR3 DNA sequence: TGCGCCAGCAGCTTGTTGGCTAGCGGGAGCGGAGATACGCAGTATTTT. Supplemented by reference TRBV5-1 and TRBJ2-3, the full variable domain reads KAGVTQTPRYLIKTRGQQVTLSCSPISGHRSVSWYQQTPGQGLQFLFEYFSETQRNKGNFPGRFSGRQFSNSRSEMNVSTLELGDSALYLCASSLLASGSGDTQYFGPGTRLTVL.

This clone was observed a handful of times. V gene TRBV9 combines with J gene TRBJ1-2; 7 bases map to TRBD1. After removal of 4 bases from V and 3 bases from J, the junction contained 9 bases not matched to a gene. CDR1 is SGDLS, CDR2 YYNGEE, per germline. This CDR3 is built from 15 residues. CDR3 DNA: TGTGCCAGCAGCCCCCAGGAGACAGGGTACTATGGCTACACCTTC. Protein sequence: CASSPQETGYYGYTF.

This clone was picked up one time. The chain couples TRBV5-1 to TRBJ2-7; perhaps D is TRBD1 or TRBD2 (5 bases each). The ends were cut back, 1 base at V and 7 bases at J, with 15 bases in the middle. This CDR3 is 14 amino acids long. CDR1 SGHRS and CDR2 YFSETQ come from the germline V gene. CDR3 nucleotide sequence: TGCGCCAGCAGCTTGACGCCCACGGGGCGGGAGCAGTACTTC. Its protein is CASSLTPTGREQYF.

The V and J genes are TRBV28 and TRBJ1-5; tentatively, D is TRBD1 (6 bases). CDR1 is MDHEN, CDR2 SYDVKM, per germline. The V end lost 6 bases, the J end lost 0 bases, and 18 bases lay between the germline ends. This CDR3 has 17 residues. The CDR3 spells CASSQLGGGYSNQPQHF. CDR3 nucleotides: TGTGCCAGCAGCCAACTGGGGGGCGGCTATAGCAATCAGCCCCAGCATTTT.

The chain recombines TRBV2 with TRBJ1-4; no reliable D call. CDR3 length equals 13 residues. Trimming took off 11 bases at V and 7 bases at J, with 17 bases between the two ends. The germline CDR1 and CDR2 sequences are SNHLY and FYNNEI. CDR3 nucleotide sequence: TGTGCCGGCTTGAGGGTAACGGGTGAAAAACTGTTTTTT. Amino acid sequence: CAGLRVTGEKLFF.

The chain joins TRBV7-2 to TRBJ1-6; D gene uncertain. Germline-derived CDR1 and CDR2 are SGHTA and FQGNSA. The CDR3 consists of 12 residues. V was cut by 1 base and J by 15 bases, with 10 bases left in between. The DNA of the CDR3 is TGTGCCAGCAGCTTAGAGGGCCTTCTCCTCCACTTT. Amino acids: CASSLEGLLLHF.

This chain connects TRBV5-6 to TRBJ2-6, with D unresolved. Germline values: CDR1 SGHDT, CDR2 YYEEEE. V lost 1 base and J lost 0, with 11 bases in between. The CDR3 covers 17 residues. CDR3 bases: TGTGCCAGCAGCTTGTACAGACCGAACTCTGGGGCCAACGTCCTGACTTTC. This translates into CASSLYRPNSGANVLTF.

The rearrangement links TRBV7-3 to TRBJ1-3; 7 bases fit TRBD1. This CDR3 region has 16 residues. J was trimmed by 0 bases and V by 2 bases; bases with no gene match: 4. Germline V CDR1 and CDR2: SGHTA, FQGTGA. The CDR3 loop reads CASSLVAGGSGNTIYF. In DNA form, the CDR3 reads TGTGCCAGCAGCTTAGTGGCAGGGGGCTCTGGAAACACCATATATTTT.

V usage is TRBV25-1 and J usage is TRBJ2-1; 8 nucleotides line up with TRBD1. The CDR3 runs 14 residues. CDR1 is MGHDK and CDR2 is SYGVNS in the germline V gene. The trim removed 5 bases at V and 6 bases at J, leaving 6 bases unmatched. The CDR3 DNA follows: TGTGCCAGCAGTCCCGGGCAGGGGGCCAATGAGCAGTTCTTC. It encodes CASSPGQGANEQFF.

CDR3 nucleotides: TGTGCCAGCAGCTTAGTTGCGGGGACCCACACAGATACGCAGTATTTT. Amino acid sequence: CASSLVAGTHTDTQYF. This sequence joins TRBV7-2 and TRBJ2-3, with a possible D match to TRBD2 (6 bases). V was shortened by 1 base and J by 2 bases, with 13 bases between the two germline ends. Germline values: CDR1 SGHTA, CDR2 FQGNSA. The CDR3 is 16 amino acids.

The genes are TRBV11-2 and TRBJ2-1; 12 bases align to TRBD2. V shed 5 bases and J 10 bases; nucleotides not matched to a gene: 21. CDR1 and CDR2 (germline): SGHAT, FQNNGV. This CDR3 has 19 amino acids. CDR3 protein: CASSPYSILPSGRAGEQFF. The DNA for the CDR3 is TGTGCCAGCAGCCCATATTCTATCCTGCCTAGCGGGAGGGCTGGGGAGCAGTTCTTC.

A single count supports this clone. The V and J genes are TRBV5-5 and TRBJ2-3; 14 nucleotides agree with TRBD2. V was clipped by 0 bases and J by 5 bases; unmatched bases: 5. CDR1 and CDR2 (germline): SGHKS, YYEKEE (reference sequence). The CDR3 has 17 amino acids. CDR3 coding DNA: TGTGCCAGCAGCTTGGGCGGGACTAGCGGGAGCGGAGATACGCAGTATTTT. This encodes CASSLGGTSGSGDTQYF.

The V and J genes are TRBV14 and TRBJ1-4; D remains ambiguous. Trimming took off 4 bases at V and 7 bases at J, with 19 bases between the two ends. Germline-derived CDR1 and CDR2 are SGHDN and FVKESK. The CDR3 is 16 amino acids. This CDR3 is CASSLRRSLGGEKLFF. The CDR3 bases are TGTGCCAGCAGCCTGCGAAGGTCACTCGGTGGTGAAAAACTGTTTTTT.

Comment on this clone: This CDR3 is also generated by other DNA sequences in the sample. The CDR3 bases are TGCGCCAGCAGCTTGGCCGGAAATGAGCAGTTCTTC. Amino acids: CASSLAGNEQFF. This chain links TRBV5-1 with TRBJ2-1, with D hard to call. This CDR3 comprises 12 residues. The V end lost 0 bases, the J end lost 7 bases, and 5 bases lay between the germline ends. The germline V gene encodes CDR1 SGHRS and CDR2 YFSETQ. Together with reference TRBV5-1 and TRBJ2-1, the CDR3 gives the full variable domain: KAGVTQTPRYLIKTRGQQVTLSCSPISGHRSVSWYQQTPGQGLQFLFEYFSETQRNKGNFPGRFSGRQFSNSRSEMNVSTLELGDSALYLCASSLAGNEQFFGPGTRLTVL.

The CDR3 region is CASSERNIDSHGYTF. CDR3 coding DNA: TGTGCCAGCAGCGAAAGGAATATAGACTCCCATGGCTACACCTTC. V gene TRBV7-9 combines with J gene TRBJ1-2; no reliable D call. Germline V gene lookup returns CDR1 SEHNR and CDR2 FQNEAQ (reference sequence). The CDR3 runs to 15 residues. Between the trimmed V and J ends, which lost 5 bases and 6 bases, there was a span of 19 bases. Using reference TRBV7-9 and TRBJ1-2 for the parts outside the CDR3, the full variable domain is DTGVSQNPRHKITKRGQNVTFRCDPISEHNRLYWYRQTLGQGPEFLTYFQNEAQLEKSRLLSDRFSAERPKGSFSTLEIQRTEQGDSAMYLCASSERNIDSHGYTFGSGTRLTVV.

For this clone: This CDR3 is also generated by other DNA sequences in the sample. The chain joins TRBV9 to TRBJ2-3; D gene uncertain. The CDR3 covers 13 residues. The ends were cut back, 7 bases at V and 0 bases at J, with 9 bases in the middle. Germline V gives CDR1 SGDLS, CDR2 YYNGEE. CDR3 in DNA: TGTGCCAGCTCCAGACCTAGCACAGATACGCAGTATTTT. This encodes CASSRPSTDTQYF.

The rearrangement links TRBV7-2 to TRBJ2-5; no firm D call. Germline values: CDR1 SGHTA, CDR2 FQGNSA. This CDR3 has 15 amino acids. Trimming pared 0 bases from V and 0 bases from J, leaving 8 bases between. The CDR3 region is CASSLALQYQETQYF. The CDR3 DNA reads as TGTGCCAGCAGCTTAGCTCTGCAGTACCAAGAGACCCAGTACTTC.

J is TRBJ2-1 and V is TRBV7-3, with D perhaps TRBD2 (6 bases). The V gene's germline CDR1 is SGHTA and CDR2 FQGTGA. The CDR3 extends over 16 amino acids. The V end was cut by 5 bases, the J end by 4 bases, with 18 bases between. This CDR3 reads CASSLSGGVRYNEQFF. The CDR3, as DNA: TGTGCCAGCAGCCTTTCCGGAGGGGTGCGGTACAATGAGCAGTTCTTC. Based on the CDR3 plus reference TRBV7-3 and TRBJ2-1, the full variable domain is GAGVSQTPSNKVTEKGKYVELRCDPISGHTALYWYRQSLGQGPEFLIYFQGTGAADDSGLPNDRFFAVRPEGSVSTLKIQRTERGDSAVYLCASSLSGGVRYNEQFFGPGTRLTVL.

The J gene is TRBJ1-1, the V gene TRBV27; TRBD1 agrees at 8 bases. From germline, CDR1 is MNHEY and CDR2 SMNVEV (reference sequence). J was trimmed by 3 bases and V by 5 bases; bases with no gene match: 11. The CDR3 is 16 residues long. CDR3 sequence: CASSPSVQGAYTEAFF. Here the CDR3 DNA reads TGTGCCAGCAGTCCCTCTGTGCAGGGGGCGTACACTGAAGCTTTCTTT.

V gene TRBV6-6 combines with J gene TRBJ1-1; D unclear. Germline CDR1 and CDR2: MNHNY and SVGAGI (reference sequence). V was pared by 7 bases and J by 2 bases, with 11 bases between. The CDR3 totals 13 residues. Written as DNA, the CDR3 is TGTGCCAGCACCCCTGTGGCTAACACTGAAGCTTTCTTT. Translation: CASTPVANTEAFF.

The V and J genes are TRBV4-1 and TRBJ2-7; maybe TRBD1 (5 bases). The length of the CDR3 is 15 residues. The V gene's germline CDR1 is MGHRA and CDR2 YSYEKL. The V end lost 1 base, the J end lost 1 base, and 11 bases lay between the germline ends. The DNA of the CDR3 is TGCGCCAGCAGCCAAGTTGAACAGGTGTCCTACGAGCAGTACTTC. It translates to CASSQVEQVSYEQYF.

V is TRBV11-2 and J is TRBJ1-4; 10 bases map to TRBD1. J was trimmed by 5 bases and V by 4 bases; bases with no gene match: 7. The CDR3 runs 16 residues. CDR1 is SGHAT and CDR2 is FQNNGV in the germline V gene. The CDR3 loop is CASSSLPGQGNEKLFF. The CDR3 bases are TGTGCCAGCAGCTCTCTACCGGGACAGGGGAATGAAAAACTGTTTTTT.